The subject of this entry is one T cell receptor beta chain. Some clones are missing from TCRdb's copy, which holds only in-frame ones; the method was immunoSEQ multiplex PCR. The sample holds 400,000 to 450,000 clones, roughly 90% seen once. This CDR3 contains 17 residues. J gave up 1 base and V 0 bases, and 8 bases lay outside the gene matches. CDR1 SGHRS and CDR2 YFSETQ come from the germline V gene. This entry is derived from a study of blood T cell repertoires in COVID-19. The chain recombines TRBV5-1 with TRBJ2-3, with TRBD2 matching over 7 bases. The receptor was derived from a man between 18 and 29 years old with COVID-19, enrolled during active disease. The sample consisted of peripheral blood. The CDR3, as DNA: TGCGCCAGCAGCTTGGCGGAAACTAGCGCGGGCACAGATACGCAGTATTTT. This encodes CASSLAETSAGTDTQYF.